This T cell receptor beta chain derives from a study of blood T cells in healthy people across ages. With a J-beta primer mix and a sample-barcoded 5' primer, a second PCR ran roughly 6 to 11 cycles. Each CDR3 protein gets one entry after TCRdb re-called the 5' RACE reads with MiXCR. The sample shows more than 1.4 million distinct CDR3 sequences, about 43% of them seen only once. The CDR3 has 14 amino acids. Germline V gene lookup returns CDR1 SGHRS and CDR2 YFSETQ. Study observations and caveats: A conclusive naive versus antigen-experienced comparison was prevented by the unsorted PBMCs. Estimated diversity, derived from one million T cells, was regarded as an underestimate.

With regard to this clonotype: Its matching antigen is unknown. One end of the junction does not line up with germline, which may come from a read error.

The rearrangement uses TRBV5-1 and TRBJ2-3; no firm D call. The sequencing input was blood. The receptor comes from a young woman in good health. CDR3 in amino acids: CASSLGRSTETQYF. The DNA for the CDR3 is TGCGCCAGCAGCTTGGGACGGAGCACAGAGACGCAGTATTTT.